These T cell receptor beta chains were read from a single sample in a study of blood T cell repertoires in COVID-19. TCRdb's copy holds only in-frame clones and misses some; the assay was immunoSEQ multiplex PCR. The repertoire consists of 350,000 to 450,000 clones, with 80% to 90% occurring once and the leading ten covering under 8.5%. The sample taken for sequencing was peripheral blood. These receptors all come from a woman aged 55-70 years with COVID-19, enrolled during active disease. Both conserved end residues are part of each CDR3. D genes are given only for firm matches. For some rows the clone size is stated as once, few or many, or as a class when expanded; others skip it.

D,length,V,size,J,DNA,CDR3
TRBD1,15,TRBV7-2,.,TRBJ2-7,TGTGCCAGCAGCGCGGGACAGGGTAACTCCTACGAGCAGTACTTC,CASSAGQGNSYEQYF
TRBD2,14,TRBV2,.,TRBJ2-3,TGTGCCAGCAGTCCGGGACTAGCGGGCGATACGCAGTATTTT,CASSPGLAGDTQYF
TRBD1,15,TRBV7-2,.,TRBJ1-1,TGTGCCAGCAGCCGCCGCGGACAGGGGGACGCTGAAGCTTTCTTT,CASSRRGQGDAEAFF
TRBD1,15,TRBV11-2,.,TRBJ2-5,TGTGCCAGCAGCGCCCGACAGGGGTGGGGAGAGACCCAGTACTTC,CASSARQGWGETQYF
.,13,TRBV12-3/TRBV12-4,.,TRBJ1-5,TGTGCCAGCAGTCCGTACATGAATCAGCCCCAGCATTTT,CASSPYMNQPQHF
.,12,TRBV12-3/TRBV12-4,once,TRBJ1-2,TGTGCCAGCAGTAAGGGGGGGTATGGCTACACCTTC,CASSKGGYGYTF
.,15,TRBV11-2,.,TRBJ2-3,TGTGCCAGCAGCAGGGCTGGGGACATACGAGATACGCAGTATTTT,CASSRAGDIRDTQYF
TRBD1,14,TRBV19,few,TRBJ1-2,TGTGCCAGTACCCCGGTGACAGGGGGACATGGCTACACCTTC,CASTPVTGGHGYTF
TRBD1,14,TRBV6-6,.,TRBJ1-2,TGTGCCAGCAGGGGACAGCAAGGACCTCATGGCTACACCTTC,CASRGQQGPHGYTF
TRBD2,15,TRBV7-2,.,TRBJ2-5,TGTGCCAGCAGCTCCGGACTAGGTTCGAGAGAGACCCAGTACTTC,CASSSGLGSRETQYF
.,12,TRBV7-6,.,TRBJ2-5,TGTGCCAGCAGCCAAACTCTCGAGACCCAGTACTTC,CASSQTLETQYF
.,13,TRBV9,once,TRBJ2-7,TGTGCCAGCAGTCCTGACAGCTCCTACGAGCAGTACTTC,CASSPDSSYEQYF
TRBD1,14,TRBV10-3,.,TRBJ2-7,TGTGCCATCCGGACAGGGGGTAGCTCCTACGAGCAGTACTTC,CAIRTGGSSYEQYF
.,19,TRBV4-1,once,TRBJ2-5,TGCGCCAGCAGCCGCAAACAAGGGGTCCCACTAGCCCCCGAAGAGACCCAGTACTTC,CASSRKQGVPLAPEETQYF
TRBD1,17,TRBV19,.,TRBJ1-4,TGTGCCAGTAGTATCGACAGGGCCGGGGTCGCCAATGAAAAACTGTTTTTT,CASSIDRAGVANEKLFF
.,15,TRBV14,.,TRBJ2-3,TGTGCCAGCAGCCAAGTCGGACTTCTCACAGATACGCAGTATTTT,CASSQVGLLTDTQYF
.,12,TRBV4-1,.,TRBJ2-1,TGCGCCAGCAGCCGGGGAGGCGGTGAGCAGTTCTTC,CASSRGGGEQFF
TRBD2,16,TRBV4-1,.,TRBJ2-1,TGCGCCAGCAGCCTGAAATGGAGCGGGGGTTACAATGAGCAGTTCTTC,CASSLKWSGGYNEQFF
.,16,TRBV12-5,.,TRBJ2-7,TGTGCTAGTGGTTTGGTCCCCCCGCAGGACTCCTACGAGCAGTACTTC,CASGLVPPQDSYEQYF
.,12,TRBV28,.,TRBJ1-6,TGTGCCAGCAGTTCTACGGATTCACCCCTCCACTTT,CASSSTDSPLHF
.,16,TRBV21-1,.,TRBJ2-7,TGTGCCAGCAGCTTCCGAAAGGCCCTCGAGGACTACGAGCAGTACTTC,CASSFRKALEDYEQYF
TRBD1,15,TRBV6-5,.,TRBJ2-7,TGTGCCAGCAGTTATGCCGGGACAGGGGAATACGAGCAGTACTTC,CASSYAGTGEYEQYF
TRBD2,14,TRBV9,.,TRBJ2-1,TGTGCCAGCAACCCGGGACTAGCTTACAATGAGCAGTTCTTC,CASNPGLAYNEQFF
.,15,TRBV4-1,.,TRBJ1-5,TGCGCCAGCAGCCAAGATGCGAGGGCCCATCAGCCCCAGCATTTT,CASSQDARAHQPQHF
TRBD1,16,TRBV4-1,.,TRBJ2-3,TGCGCCAGCAGCCAAGAAAGGGGACAGGGGACAGATACGCAGTATTTT,CASSQERGQGTDTQYF
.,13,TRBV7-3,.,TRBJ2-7,TGTGCCAGCAGCAAACGCGGGGTCTGGGAGCAGTACTTC,CASSKRGVWEQYF
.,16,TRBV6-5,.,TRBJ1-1,TGTGCCAGCAGTTACTCGGTGCTGACAGCGAACACTGAAGCTTTCTTT,CASSYSVLTANTEAFF
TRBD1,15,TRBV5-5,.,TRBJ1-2,TGTGCCAGCAGCACGACAGGGGATATTAACTATGGCTACACCTTC,CASSTTGDINYGYTF
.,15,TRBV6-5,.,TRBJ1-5,TGTGCCAGCAGCGTCACAGGGAATAGCAATCAGCCCCAGCATTTT,CASSVTGNSNQPQHF
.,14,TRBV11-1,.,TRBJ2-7,TGTGCCAGCAGCTTTGGCAGGAACTCCTACGAGCAGTACTTC,CASSFGRNSYEQYF
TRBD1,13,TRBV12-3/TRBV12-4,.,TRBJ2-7,TGTGCCAGCAGCCGGGGACAGGGTGGTGAGCAGTACTTC,CASSRGQGGEQYF
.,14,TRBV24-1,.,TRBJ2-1,TGTGCCACCAGTACGGAGGGGGCCCACAATGAGCAGTTCTTC,CATSTEGAHNEQFF
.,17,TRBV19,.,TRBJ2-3,TGTGCCAGTAGTTTACCCGTAGCCGATCCCAGCACAGATACGCAGTATTTT,CASSLPVADPSTDTQYF
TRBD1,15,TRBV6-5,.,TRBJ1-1,TGTGCCAGCAGTTACTCGGGACAGGGGAACACTGAAGCTTTCTTT,CASSYSGQGNTEAFF
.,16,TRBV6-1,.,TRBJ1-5,TGTGCCAGCAGTGAACACAAACCCTTCGGGGGTCAGCCCCAGCATTTT,CASSEHKPFGGQPQHF
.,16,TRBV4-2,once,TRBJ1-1,TGTGCCAGCAGCCAAAACCCCAGGGGAGCGAGCACTGAAGCTTTCTTT,CASSQNPRGASTEAFF
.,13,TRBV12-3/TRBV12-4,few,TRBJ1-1,TGTGCCAGCAGCCTGGGACCGGGAGGGGAAGCTTTCTTT,CASSLGPGGEAFF
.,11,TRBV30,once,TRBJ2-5,TGTGCCTGGAGTGCGGGAGAGACCCAGTACTTC,CAWSAGETQYF
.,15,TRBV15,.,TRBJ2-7,TGTGCCACCAGCAGGGACCGTCCGGGCGGGTACGAGCAGTACTTC,CATSRDRPGGYEQYF
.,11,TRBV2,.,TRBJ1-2,TGTGCCAGCAGTGAACGGGATGGCTACACCTTC,CASSERDGYTF
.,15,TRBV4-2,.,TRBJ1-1,TGTGCCAGCAGCCAAGATAGTCAGGGTTTCACTGAAGCTTTCTTT,CASSQDSQGFTEAFF
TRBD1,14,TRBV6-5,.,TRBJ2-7,TGTGCCAGCAGTCCCACAGGGGGCTTCTACGAGCAGTACTTC,CASSPTGGFYEQYF
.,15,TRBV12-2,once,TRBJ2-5,TGTGCAAGTCGACGCCGCCCGGGGGAGGGGGAGACCCAGTACTTC,CASRRRPGEGETQYF
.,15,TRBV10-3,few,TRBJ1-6,TGTGCCATCAGTGCGGGGGACTCCTATAATTCACCCCTCCACTTT,CAISAGDSYNSPLHF
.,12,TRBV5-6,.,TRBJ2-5,TGTGCCAGCAGCTTGGCCGCAGGGACCCAGTACTTC,CASSLAAGTQYF
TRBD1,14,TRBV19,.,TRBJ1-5,TGTGCCAGTAGTGCCGACAGGGGCGCTCAGCCCCAGCATTTT,CASSADRGAQPQHF
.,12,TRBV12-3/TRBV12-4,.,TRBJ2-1,TGTGCCAGCAGCACCGAGGGCAATGAGCAGTTCTTC,CASSTEGNEQFF
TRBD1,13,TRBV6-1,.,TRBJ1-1,TGTGCCAGCAGTGAGAGAGACAGGGTTAAAGCTTTCTTT,CASSERDRVKAFF
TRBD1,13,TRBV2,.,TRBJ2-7,TGTGCCAGCATGGACAGGGCGCCCTACGAGCAGTACTTC,CASMDRAPYEQYF
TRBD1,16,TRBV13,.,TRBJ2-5,TGTGCCAGCAGCTCACACGACGGACAGGGAAGGGAGACCCAGTACTTC,CASSSHDGQGRETQYF
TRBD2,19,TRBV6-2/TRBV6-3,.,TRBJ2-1,TGTGCCAGCAGCCCTATCCAAGGACTAGCGGGGGGGCCACGTTCCGAGCAGTTCTTC,CASSPIQGLAGGPRSEQFF
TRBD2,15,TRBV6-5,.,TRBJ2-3,TGTGCCAGCAGCTCCTTGACTAGCGGCGCAGATACGCAGTATTTT,CASSSLTSGADTQYF
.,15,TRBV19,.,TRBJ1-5,TGTGCCAGTAGTCCCCGAGCCGGTCTGCGTCAGCCCCAGCATTTT,CASSPRAGLRQPQHF
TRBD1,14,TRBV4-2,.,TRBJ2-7,TGTGCCAGCAGCCAAGACAGGGGGTCCTACGAGCAGTACTTC,CASSQDRGSYEQYF
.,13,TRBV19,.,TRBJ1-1,TGTGCCAGTAGTATAGACCGGGACACTGAAGCTTTCTTT,CASSIDRDTEAFF